One sample yielded the 4 T cell receptor beta chains listed below, sequenced in a study of neoadjuvant anti-PD-1 for oral cavity cancer (dated by TCRdb to about 2021). Library prep was done by the immunoSEQ multiplex PCR assay. TCRdb's version of the immuneACCESS table is confined to in-frame rearrangements and falls short of the full clone set. An unresolved V gene accounts for under half of the shortfall where checked; the remainder is of unknown origin. Across this sample there are 12,000 or so clones, with 71% seen only once. The ten largest clones take up roughly 2.5% of the sample. The intended sense of this specimen's time point label: after neoadjuvant nivolumab, at surgical resection. The specimen comprised PBMCs, sampled after nivolumab (anti-PD-1) treatment. These receptors all come from a person aged 40 to 85 with oral cavity squamous cell carcinoma.

The chain is built from TRBV5-4 and TRBJ2-3; 7 bases agree with TRBD1. CDR1 SGHNT and CDR2 YYREEE come from the germline V gene (reference sequence). V was pared by 2 bases and J by 5 bases, with 11 bases of the junction left unmatched. There are 16 residues in the CDR3. The CDR3 nucleotides are TGTGCCAGCAGCTTTACCTTACAGGGGAGTTTAGATACGCAGTATTTT. Encoded protein: CASSFTLQGSLDTQYF.

In its sample, this clone was seen a few times. The chain is built from TRBV5-4 and TRBJ2-5; TRBD1 matches at 8 bases. This CDR3 has 14 residues. V shed 3 bases and J 5 bases; nucleotides not matched to a gene: 6. Germline V gene data show CDR1 as SGHNT and CDR2 as YYREEE (reference sequence). CDR3 amino acids: CASSWTGLGETQYF. The CDR3 DNA reads as TGTGCCAGCAGCTGGACAGGGTTGGGGGAGACCCAGTACTTC.

The CDR3 bases are TGCGCCAGCAGCGCGTACAGCTCTCCCTTCCGGGAAAAACTGTTTTTT. It translates to CASSAYSSPFREKLFF. The chain is built from TRBV5-1 and TRBJ1-4; D not resolved. CDR1 SGHRS and CDR2 YFSETQ come from the germline V gene. This CDR3 is built from 16 residues. V lost 4 bases to trimming and J lost 8 bases, with 21 bases between them.

This clone was counted only a few times. The chain joins TRBV7-2 to TRBJ1-2, with D possibly being TRBD1 (5 bases). CDR3 length: 15 residues. Germline CDR1 is SGHTA and CDR2 is FQGNSA. V lost 4 bases and J 0 bases, leaving 12 bases between the germline ends. The CDR3 here is CASSSLGGSNYGYTF. In nucleotides, the CDR3 is TGTGCCAGCAGCTCCCTGGGGGGATCTAACTATGGCTACACCTTC.